This is a list of T cell receptor beta chains from one sample in a study of Graves' ophthalmopathy and Graves' hyperthyroidism. Each CDR3 protein is one row after TCRdb ran MiXCR on the multiplex PCR reads. The table records about 400,000 distinct CDR3 sequences, roughly 14% of them present only once. The sample was peripheral blood. Receptors originate from a woman between 18 and 29 years old with stable Graves' hyperthyroidism. CDR3s include the opening cysteine and the closing phenylalanine or tryptophan. A D gene is named only where the DNA matches it firmly. Size is stated for part of the rows, as once, few or many counts, or as a class when the clone is expanded.

j_call v_call clone_size d_call cdr3_aa cdr3_nt
TRBJ2-7 TRBV3-1 many . CASSQGTEQYF TGTGCCAGCAGCCAAGGGACAGAGCAGTACTTC
TRBJ2-5 TRBV6-5 . . CASSSQVQETKYF TGTGCCAGCAGTTCGCAGGTCCAAGAGACCAAGTACTTC
TRBJ1-2 TRBV2 . . CASSVLSRRENYGYTF TGTGCCAGCAGTGTACTTTCCAGGAGGGAGAACTATGGCTACACCTTC
TRBJ2-7 TRBV9 few . CASSLTPDEQYF TGTGCCAGCAGCCTGACGCCGGACGAGCAGTACTTC
TRBJ2-5 TRBV29-1 few . CSGGGRAQETQYF TGCAGCGGTGGGGGGCGGGCCCAAGAGACCCAGTACTTC
TRBJ2-7 TRBV10-1 many . CASPTVSSYEQYF TGCGCCAGCCCGACAGTGAGCTCCTACGAGCAGTACTTC
TRBJ1-2 TRBV7-2 many TRBD1 CASLPGQGYGYTF TGTGCCAGCCTCCCGGGACAGGGCTATGGCTACACCTTC
TRBJ2-5 TRBV24-1 many TRBD1 CATSDAGTGATRLYF TGTGCCACCAGTGATGCCGGGACAGGGGCGACAAGATTGTACTTC
TRBJ1-5 TRBV6-5 many . CASSYGAGWQPQHF TGTGCCAGCAGTTACGGGGCAGGGTGGCAGCCCCAGCATTTT
TRBJ2-7 TRBV7-2 few . CASSLPLQGFYEQYF TGTGCCAGCAGCCTACCACTTCAGGGTTTCTACGAGCAGTACTTC
TRBJ2-2 TRBV6-1 many TRBD1 CASTSQGAGSGELFF TGTGCCAGCACCTCACAGGGGGCCGGGTCCGGGGAGCTGTTTTTT
TRBJ2-1 TRBV4-1 . TRBD2 CASSQEAGGADEQFF TGCGCCAGCAGCCAAGAAGCGGGGGGGGCGGATGAGCAGTTCTTC
TRBJ2-2 TRBV6-1 . . CASITPESNTGELFF TGTGCCAGCATCACCCCAGAGTCGAACACCGGGGAGCTGTTTTTT
TRBJ2-7 TRBV15 many . CATSRGGADYEQYF TGTGCCACCAGCAGAGGGGGGGCTGACTACGAGCAGTACTTC
TRBJ1-2 TRBV2 many . CASRGNTGRHGYTF TGTGCCAGCAGGGGAAACACAGGGCGACATGGCTACACCTTC
TRBJ2-7 TRBV11-3 . . CASSQGAHGYEQYF TGTGCCAGCAGCCAAGGAGCGCACGGTTACGAGCAGTACTTC
TRBJ1-5 TRBV3-1 many . CASSQDGRGGQPQHF TGTGCCAGCAGCCAAGATGGACGTGGAGGTCAGCCCCAGCATTTT
TRBJ1-1 TRBV9 many . CASSVGQGTGMNTEAFF TGTGCCAGCAGCGTAGGCCAAGGGACCGGAATGAACACTGAAGCTTTCTTT
TRBJ2-7 TRBV6-5 . . CASRYRDHSYEQYF TGTGCCAGCAGATACCGGGACCACTCCTACGAGCAGTACTTC
TRBJ1-2 TRBV6-1 . . CASSLMGQVYGYTF TGTGCCAGTTCTTTGATGGGGCAAGTCTATGGCTACACCTTC
TRBJ2-7 TRBV11-3 many . CASSSGRGGLYEQYF TGTGCCAGCAGCAGCGGACGAGGGGGTCTCTACGAGCAGTACTTC
TRBJ1-5 TRBV19 many . CASSIRGSGNQPQHF TGTGCCAGTAGTATTAGGGGAAGTGGCAATCAGCCCCAGCATTTT
TRBJ2-7 TRBV7-9 many . CASSFLNREQYF TGTGCCAGCAGCTTCCTGAATCGCGAGCAGTACTTC
TRBJ2-7 TRBV6-2/TRBV6-3 many . CASSILTGPVSSGAYEQYF TGTGCCAGCAGCATATTGACAGGCCCTGTCTCCTCAGGCGCCTACGAGCAGTACTTC
TRBJ2-3 TRBV6-2/TRBV6-3 many TRBD2 CASSLLIGRGGGRTQYF TGTGCCAGCAGCCTACTCATCGGTCGGGGGGGCGGGAGGACGCAGTATTTT
TRBJ1-1 TRBV6-2/TRBV6-3 many . CASSLRVFRTEAFF TGTGCCAGCAGTCTGCGTGTCTTCCGCACTGAAGCTTTCTTT
TRBJ2-5 TRBV4-2 . . CASSQEGSDWETQYF TGTGCCAGCAGCCAAGAAGGATCGGACTGGGAGACCCAGTACTTC
TRBJ1-5 TRBV12-3/TRBV12-4 many TRBD1 CASSQTGANQPQHF TGTGCCAGCAGCCAGACAGGGGCCAACCAGCCCCAGCATTTT
TRBJ2-7 TRBV11-2 . . CASSPRPSQRSYEQYF TGTGCCAGCAGCCCTCGCCCCTCTCAGCGGAGCTACGAGCAGTACTTC
TRBJ2-5 TRBV20-1 . TRBD2 CSATAHGGELQETQYF TGCAGTGCTACCGCCCACGGGGGGGAACTACAAGAGACCCAGTACTTC
TRBJ1-6 TRBV12-3/TRBV12-4 many . CASSLAGLNSPLHF TGTGCCAGCAGTTTAGCGGGGTTAAATTCACCCCTCCACTTT
TRBJ2-7 TRBV4-1 many TRBD1 CASSQVGTGPYEQYF TGCGCCAGCAGCCAAGTGGGGACAGGCCCCTACGAGCAGTACTTC
TRBJ1-1 TRBV18 few TRBD1 CASSPTGLIGTEAFF TGTGCCAGCTCACCGACAGGGTTGATTGGCACTGAAGCTTTCTTT
TRBJ2-6 TRBV12-3/TRBV12-4 many . CASSPGKSSGANVLTF TGTGCCAGCAGCCCCGGGAAGTCGTCTGGGGCCAACGTCCTGACTTTC
TRBJ1-3 TRBV18 many . CASSRDSTGNTIYF TGTGCCAGCTCAAGAGACAGTACTGGAAACACCATATATTTT
TRBJ2-7 TRBV6-2/TRBV6-3 many TRBD1 CASSYSRQGEGEQYF TGTGCCAGCAGTTATTCGAGACAGGGGGAAGGCGAGCAGTACTTC
TRBJ1-3 TRBV9 . TRBD1 CASSPERQGAGNTIYF TGTGCCAGCAGCCCAGAACGACAGGGCGCTGGAAACACCATATATTTT
TRBJ2-7 TRBV5-1 many . CASSSHGEEQYF TGCGCCAGCAGCTCCCATGGCGAGGAGCAGTACTTC
TRBJ1-6 TRBV4-2 many . CASSQEAQIYNSPLHF TGTGCCAGCAGCCAAGAGGCCCAGATTTATAATTCACCCCTCCACTTT
TRBJ1-2 TRBV19 many . CASSIGQGYTF TGTGCCAGTAGTATAGGACAGGGCTACACCTTC
TRBJ1-5 TRBV19 many . CASSMRQAPRPQHF TGTGCCAGTAGTATGAGGCAGGCCCCCAGGCCCCAGCATTTT
TRBJ1-1 TRBV20-1 many . CSARGVGSNTEAFF TGCAGTGCTAGAGGGGTCGGATCCAACACTGAAGCTTTCTTT
TRBJ1-2 TRBV6-2/TRBV6-3 medium-sized . CASRDIGYTF TGTGCCAGCAGAGACATAGGCTACACCTTC
TRBJ2-5 TRBV19 many TRBD1 CASSGWTGAQETQYF TGTGCCAGTAGTGGTTGGACAGGGGCCCAAGAGACCCAGTACTTC
TRBJ1-5 TRBV5-8 many . CASREGASNQPQHF TGTGCCAGCAGGGAAGGGGCGAGCAATCAGCCCCAGCATTTT
TRBJ1-2 TRBV6-1 many . CASSTGGKGGDGYTF TGTGCCAGCAGTACCGGGGGGAAGGGCGGTGATGGCTACACCTTC